This T cell receptor (beta chain) was sequenced in a study of T cell repertoires in cytomegalovirus infection. Across the study: It can be stated that public TCR beta signatures indicated CMV infection as well as a matching HLA type. Broader study findings: Ex vivo, HLA-C-restricted CMV-specific TCR beta clonotypes prevailed over the rest of the response. Frequencies of public TCR beta families were cumulated, and this identified carriers of CMV plus the relevant HLA.

The CDR3 sequence is 14 residues long. CDR1 and CDR2 (germline): MNHEY, SVGEGT. A remark on this clonotype: The antigen is not known. One junction end does not reproduce the germline sequence, and a read error may be involved.

TCRdb reprocessed the reads via MiXCR and lists one record per CDR3 protein. The sample holds fewer than 550,000 distinct CDR3 sequences; about 15% are singletons and the top ten take 20% to 30%. This chain connects TRBV6-2 or TRBV6-3 to TRBJ1-1; no clear D gene. This TCR derives from a human donor in good health (CMV status not recorded). Some clones in this sample may be carry-over from other donors' samples. The sequenced material came from CD8+ T cells from PBMCs. In DNA form, the CDR3 reads TGTGCCGGCAGTTCCCCAGAACAGAACACTGAAGATTTCTTT. It is translated as CAGSSPEQNTEDFF.